This T cell receptor beta chain was captured by sequencing in a study of T cells in Graves' hyperthyroidism and ophthalmopathy. Findings and caveats of the study: For ophthalmopathy, model prediction preceded onset by a median roughly 5.9 months. The majority of expanded thyroid clonotypes above 0.001 also appeared in blood.

This clonotype occurred many times. Its matching antigen is unknown. CDR3 length equals 14 residues. V was shortened by 3 bases and J by 3 bases, with 15 bases between the two germline ends. Germline assignment: CDR1 DFQATT and CDR2 SNEGSKA (reference sequence). RNA transcripts were the template for amplifying TCR beta CDR3 regions. A first-round RT-PCR of the TCR CDR3 used the HTBI primer set. TCRdb re-analysed the multiplex PCR reads in MiXCR, keeping a single row per CDR3 protein. The table includes 300,000 to 450,000 distinct CDR3 sequences, approximately 15% detected once. It was 10 ml of fresh peripheral blood that supplied the PBMCs.

This TCR derives from a woman aged 60-75 years with Graves' hyperthyroidism. Sequenced: blood. The chain couples TRBV20-1 to TRBJ2-7; D is perhaps TRBD1 or TRBD2 (5 bases each). The CDR3 loop reads CSARRPGTGYEQYF. CDR3 in DNA: TGCAGTGCTAGGCGACCCGGGACCGGCTACGAGCAGTACTTC.